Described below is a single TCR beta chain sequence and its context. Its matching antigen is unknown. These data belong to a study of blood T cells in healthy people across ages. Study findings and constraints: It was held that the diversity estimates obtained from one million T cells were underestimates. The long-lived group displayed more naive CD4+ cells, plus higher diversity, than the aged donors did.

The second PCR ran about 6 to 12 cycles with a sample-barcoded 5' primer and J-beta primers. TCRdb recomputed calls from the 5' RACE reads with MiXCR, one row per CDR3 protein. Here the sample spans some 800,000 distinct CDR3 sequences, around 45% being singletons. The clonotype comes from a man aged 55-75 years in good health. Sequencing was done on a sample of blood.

This CDR3 is CSVQQGGQPQHF. Here the CDR3 DNA reads TGCAGCGTCCAGCAGGGCGGCCAGCCCCAGCATTTT. This chain connects TRBV29-1 to TRBJ1-5, with D possibly being TRBD1 (5 bases). The germline V and J ends were trimmed by 6 bases and 7 bases, with 13 bases remaining between them. Germline V gene lookup returns CDR1 SQVTM and CDR2 ANQGSEA. The CDR3 length is 12 residues.